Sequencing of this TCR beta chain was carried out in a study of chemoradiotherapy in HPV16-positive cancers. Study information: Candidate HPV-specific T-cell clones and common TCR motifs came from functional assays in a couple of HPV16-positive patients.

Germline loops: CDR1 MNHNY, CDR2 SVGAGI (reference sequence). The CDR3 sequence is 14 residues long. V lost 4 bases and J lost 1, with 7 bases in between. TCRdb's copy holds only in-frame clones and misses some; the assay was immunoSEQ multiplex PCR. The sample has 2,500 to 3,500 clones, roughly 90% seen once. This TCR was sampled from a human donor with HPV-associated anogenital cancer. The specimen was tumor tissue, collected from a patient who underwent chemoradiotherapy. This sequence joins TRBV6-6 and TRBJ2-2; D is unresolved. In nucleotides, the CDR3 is TGTGCCAGCAGTTTCGTCCAGAACACCGGGGAGCTGTTTTTT. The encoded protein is CASSFVQNTGELFF.